One and the same sample provided the 21 T cell receptor beta chains below, sequenced in a study of beta chain features in type 1 diabetes. The study reverse transcribed the entire isolated RNA, so it sequenced expressed TCRB transcripts. Sequencing was performed with immunoSEQ multiplex PCR; in TCRdb, only in-frame clones are kept and a portion is missing. The sample carries roughly 400,000 clones, approximately 15% recorded once. Sequencing was carried out using naive CD4+ T cells from blood. These receptors came from a man between 25 and 39 years old in good health.

J is TRBJ1-6 and V is TRBV9; 7 nucleotides agree with TRBD1. The CDR3 is 17 residues long. J gave up 10 bases and V 3 bases, and 16 bases lay outside the gene matches. Germline CDR1 is SGDLS and CDR2 is YYNGEE. CDR3 DNA sequence: TGTGCCAGCAGCGCAACTCACAGGGGAGGGGCTGAGTCACCCCTCCACTTT. This gives the protein CASSATHRGGAESPLHF.

This chain joins TRBV5-1 and TRBJ2-3, with D hard to call. In germline, CDR1 is SGHRS, CDR2 YFSETQ. CDR3 size: 14 residues. Trimming removed 3 bases at V and 0 bases at J, with 8 bases between. DNA for the CDR3: TGCGCCAGCAGCTCAAAATCTAGCACAGATACGCAGTATTTT. Encoded protein: CASSSKSSTDTQYF. Drawing the rest from reference TRBV5-1 and TRBJ2-3, the complete variable domain is KAGVTQTPRYLIKTRGQQVTLSCSPISGHRSVSWYQQTPGQGLQFLFEYFSETQRNKGNFPGRFSGRQFSNSRSEMNVSTLELGDSALYLCASSSKSSTDTQYFGPGTRLTVL.

In its sample, this clone was seen a few times. This rearrangement joins TRBV19 to TRBJ1-5, with 9 bases identical to TRBD1. V shed 10 bases, J shed 6 bases, and the junction held 7 bases outside the gene matches. The CDR3 is 13 amino acids. Looked up from germline, CDR1 is LNHDA and CDR2 is SQIVND (reference sequence). CDR3 sequence reads: CATRGQGSQPQHF. The DNA of the CDR3 is TGTGCCACACGGGGACAGGGTAGTCAGCCCCAGCATTTT.

CDR3 amino acids: CSVDRTENTEAFF. In nucleotides, the CDR3 is TGCAGCGTTGATCGGACAGAGAACACTGAAGCTTTCTTT. The chain couples TRBV29-1 to TRBJ1-1, with a possible D match to TRBD1 (6 bases). With 3 bases removed from V and 1 base from J, the gap between germline ends came to 9 bases. The CDR3 has 13 residues. Germline V CDR1 and CDR2: SQVTM, ANQGSEA.

The chain joins TRBV29-1 to TRBJ2-7; D possibly corresponds to TRBD2 (5 bases). Per germline, CDR1 SQVTM and CDR2 ANQGSEA. The V gene lost 6 bases and the J gene lost 5 bases, with 17 bases spanning the gap. The CDR3 runs 13 residues. The CDR3, as DNA: TGCAGCGTCGAACTACTAGGACGAAACGAGCAGTACGTC. Amino acids: CSVELLGRNEQYV.

The chain is built from TRBV5-4 and TRBJ2-1; no clear D gene. V was shortened by 4 bases and J by 0 bases, with 14 bases between the two germline ends. Looked up from germline, CDR1 is SGHNT and CDR2 is YYREEE (reference sequence). This CDR3 region has 16 residues. CDR3 in amino acids: CASSLQQPSSYNEQFF. CDR3 DNA: TGTGCCAGCAGCCTCCAACAGCCGAGCTCCTACAATGAGCAGTTCTTC.

This clone was counted only a few times. The V and J genes are TRBV7-2 and TRBJ2-3; a possible D gene is TRBD1 (6 bases). V lost 1 base to trimming and J lost 2 bases, with 16 bases between them. The CDR3 loop spans 17 amino acids. The germline V gene encodes CDR1 SGHTA and CDR2 FQGNSA. For the CDR3, the DNA is TGTGCCAGCAGCTTAGTCAGGGGACGGGGTCTCACAGATACGCAGTATTTT. Translating it yields CASSLVRGRGLTDTQYF.

This clone appeared a few times. This rearrangement joins TRBV6-5 to TRBJ2-1; D not certain. CDR3 length equals 13 residues. The germline V gene has CDR1 MNHEY and CDR2 SVGAGI. The ends were cut back, 6 bases at V and 10 bases at J, with 16 bases in the middle. CDR3 region: CASSQRTKGEQFF. CDR3 in DNA: TGTGCCAGCAGCCAAAGGACGAAAGGGGAGCAGTTCTTC.

The CDR3, as DNA: TGTGCCCTCCAAGGGTCAAAGGGATCCAACTATGGCTACACCTTC. It is translated as CALQGSKGSNYGYTF. The chain recombines TRBV10-3 with TRBJ1-2; D gene ambiguous. The V gene lost 11 bases and the J gene lost 2 bases, with 21 bases spanning the gap. The CDR3 length is 15 residues. CDR1 and CDR2 from the germline V gene are ENHRY and SYGVKD.

The chain carries TRBV29-1 and TRBJ2-3; D remains unclear. This CDR3 contains 15 residues. Trimming took 0 bases from V and 0 from J, leaving 10 bases between them. Germline lookup yields CDR1 SQVTM and CDR2 ANQGSEA. CDR3 coding DNA: TGCAGCGTTGAAGATTCTCTGGATAGCACAGATACGCAGTATTTT. It yields the protein CSVEDSLDSTDTQYF.

This clone was counted only a few times. The V call is TRBV7-2, the J call TRBJ2-5, with D unresolved. The CDR3 is 14 amino acids. The V end lost 6 bases, the J end lost 7 bases, and 18 bases lay between the germline ends. CDR1 is SGHTA and CDR2 is FQGNSA in the germline V gene. CDR3 DNA: TGTGCCAGCAGTTCGAAAGGCAGCCGGGTGACCCAGTACTTC. This gives the protein CASSSKGSRVTQYF.

This clone was observed a few times. The chain recombines TRBV30 with TRBJ2-3, with TRBD1 identical over 9 bases. V was pared by 2 bases and J by 5 bases, with 5 bases of the junction left unmatched. The V gene's germline CDR1 is GTSNPN and CDR2 SVGIG (reference sequence). This CDR3 contains 14 residues. CDR3 sequence: CAWSSGQGRDTQYF. DNA of the CDR3: TGTGCCTGGAGTTCGGGACAGGGTAGAGATACGCAGTATTTT.

This clone was recorded a few times. V and J are TRBV9 and TRBJ2-1, with a weak D call TRBD2 (6 bases). V was clipped by 0 bases and J by 1 base, with 8 bases between them. CDR3 length: 15 amino acids. Germline V gene sequence: CDR1 SGDLS, CDR2 YYNGEE. The CDR3 sequence is CASSVEGRSYNEQFF. CDR3 DNA: TGTGCCAGCAGCGTAGAAGGGAGGTCCTACAATGAGCAGTTCTTC.

This clone has a count of ten or more. This specimen includes other DNA sequences encoding the same CDR3. The chain is built from TRBV30 and TRBJ2-1; 10 bases agree with TRBD2. From germline, CDR1 is GTSNPN and CDR2 SVGIG (reference sequence). V shed 0 bases and J 6 bases; nucleotides not matched to a gene: 11. This CDR3 region has 17 residues. The CDR3 region has the DNA TGTGCCTGGAGTGTACAAAGGGAACTAGCGGGATTCAATGAGCAGTTCTTC. It yields the protein CAWSVQRELAGFNEQFF.

This chain joins TRBV5-4 and TRBJ2-1; TRBD2 might be the D (6 bases). Germline CDR1 is SGHNT and CDR2 is YYREEE (reference sequence). V gave up 7 bases and J gave up 5 bases, with 16 bases separating them. CDR3 length: 14 residues. The CDR3 coding sequence is TGTGCCAGCGGCGGGGAGGCGCTCAACAATGAGCAGTTCTTC. Amino acid sequence: CASGGEALNNEQFF.

The J gene is TRBJ2-7, the V gene TRBV14; D is unclear. From germline, CDR1 is SGHDN and CDR2 FVKESK. With 4 bases removed from V and 3 bases from J, the gap between germline ends came to 7 bases. This CDR3 contains 12 residues. In nucleotides, the CDR3 is TGTGCCAGCAGCCTCCACTACTACGAGCAGTACTTC. Protein: CASSLHYYEQYF.

This clone was recorded once. V and J are TRBV10-3 and TRBJ1-1; D perhaps matches TRBD1 (6 bases). The CDR3 is 15 residues long. The V gene lost 5 bases and the J gene lost 1 base, with 14 bases spanning the gap. Germline-derived CDR1 and CDR2 are ENHRY and SYGVKD. The chain's CDR3 is CAISSTQGKNTEAFF. In nucleotides, the CDR3 is TGTGCCATCAGTTCAACGCAGGGGAAGAACACTGAAGCTTTCTTT.

The genes are TRBV27 and TRBJ1-2; no definite D call. Germline assignment: CDR1 MNHEY and CDR2 SMNVEV (reference sequence). The CDR3 totals 13 residues. V lost 8 bases, J lost 6 bases, and 16 bases lay in between. The CDR3 DNA reads as TGTGCCAGCCCGCCTTTTTCTGGGCATGGCTACACCTTC. Translation: CASPPFSGHGYTF.

The chain joins TRBV7-2 to TRBJ1-2; 9 bases are shared with TRBD1. V was pared by 10 bases and J by 8 bases, with 14 bases of the junction left unmatched. The CDR3 consists of 14 residues. Germline V gives CDR1 SGHTA, CDR2 FQGNSA. CDR3 bases: TGTGCCACCGCACGGGACAGGGAGACAAGGGGCTACACCTTC. Translating it yields CATARDRETRGYTF.

This rearrangement joins TRBV10-3 to TRBJ2-1, with TRBD2 as a possible D gene (5 bases). The germline CDR1 and CDR2 sequences are ENHRY and SYGVKD. The ends were cut back, 8 bases at V and 8 bases at J, with 19 bases in the middle. The CDR3 extends over 14 amino acids. The CDR3 protein is CAIADIGKLDEQFF. The CDR3 DNA reads TGTGCCATCGCTGACATCGGGAAATTAGATGAGCAGTTCTTC.

This rearrangement joins TRBV15 to TRBJ1-1; no clear D. CDR1 and CDR2 from the germline V gene are LNHNV and YYDKDF (reference sequence). CDR3 length: 15 amino acids. With 0 bases removed from V and 6 bases from J, the gap between germline ends came to 14 bases. The CDR3 region has the DNA TGTGCCACCAGCAGAGATGTAGGGAGGGCCGCTGAAGCTTTCTTT. Translating it yields CATSRDVGRAAEAFF.